The 8 T cell receptor beta chains reported below all come from one sample, sequenced in a study of low-dose radiotherapy and immunotherapy resistance in tumors (dated by TCRdb to between 2021 and 2024). The sample's time point, from its label and the paper: after trial treatment. What the treatment or condition label conveys for this sample: LDRT plus nivolumab, ipilimumab, low-dose cyclophosphamide and aspirin (RACIN trial). Sequencing was performed on an Illumina HiSeq 2500. Superscript III and a set of TRAV- and TRBV-specific primers were used to synthesize first-strand cDNA, so that both TCRalpha and TCRbeta chains were covered. TCRs were amplified for 20 PCR cycles with Phusion, using a constant-region primer paired with the adapter attached to the V primers. The raw public data were reprocessed by TCRdb itself: fastp quality trimming at Q25, MiXCR clonotype calling, in-frame beta chains only. Rows are unified per CDR3 protein, each entry keeping the most common DNA and genes. The table for this sample lists more than 70,000 distinct CDR3 sequences; around a fifth of them were counted only once. About 13% of the sample is held by the ten biggest clonotypes.

This specimen was PBMCs, taken after low-dose radiotherapy plus immunotherapy. The receptors come from a female donor with ovarian cancer.

This clonotype has ten or more counts. Here the CDR3 reads CATTPGLQETQYF. The CDR3 DNA sequence: TGTGCCACCACCCCGGGTTTGCAAGAGACCCAGTACTTC. This sequence joins TRBV12-3 or TRBV12-4 and TRBJ2-5; D is unresolved. The CDR3 is 13 residues long. V was shortened by 10 bases and J by 2 bases, with 14 bases between the two germline ends.

In its sample, this clonotype was seen many times. The rearrangement uses TRBV24-1 and TRBJ2-7; D is unclear. With 7 bases removed from V and 0 bases from J, the gap between germline ends came to 6 bases. The CDR3 contains 12 residues. The germline CDR1 and CDR2 sequences are KGHDR and SFDVKD. The CDR3 nucleotides read TGTGCCACCAGCAGCGACTCCTACGAGCAGTACTTC. Translated: CATSSDSYEQYF.

At least ten counts were recorded for this clonotype. The V and J genes are TRBV5-1 and TRBJ1-3, with D unclear. The CDR3 has 15 residues. Germline V lookup: CDR1 SGHRS, CDR2 YFSETQ. Trimming pared 4 bases from V and 0 bases from J, leaving 11 bases between. CDR3 region: CASSPPTGSGNTIYF. CDR3 sequence (DNA): TGCGCCAGCAGCCCTCCCACCGGCTCTGGAAACACCATATATTTT.

With respect to this clonotype: A read error is the likely source, as a far larger clone sits one nucleotide away. The chain joins TRBV4-2 to TRBJ2-1; D is possibly TRBD2 (5 bases). Trimming removed 4 bases at V and 10 bases at J, with 14 bases between. The germline V gene has CDR1 LGHNA and CDR2 YNFKEQ. The CDR3 has 13 amino acids. The DNA of the CDR3 is TGTGCCAGCAGCCGAGATCTCCCGGGGGAGCAGTTCTTC. It specifies CASSRDLPGEQFF.

This clonotype was detected a few times. The chain recombines TRBV20-1 with TRBJ2-2; tentative D call: TRBD1 (5 bases). The V end lost 4 bases, the J end lost 4 bases, and 13 bases lay between the germline ends. The CDR3 totals 14 residues. Germline values: CDR1 DFQATT, CDR2 SNEGSKA (reference sequence). The CDR3 region has the DNA TGCAGTGCTACCGCGCCCACAGGCACCGGGGAGCTGTTTTTT. This codes for CSATAPTGTGELFF.

This clonotype has at least ten counts. V is TRBV24-1 and J is TRBJ2-1; D is undetermined. Per the germline V gene, CDR1 is KGHDR and CDR2 is SFDVKD. V lost 6 bases and J lost 2, with 13 bases in between. CDR3 length: 15 residues. Here the CDR3 DNA reads TGTGCCACCAGTTCTCGGACGGTCACCTACAATGAGCAGTTCTTC. As protein: CATSSRTVTYNEQFF.

The gene calls are TRBV7-2 and TRBJ2-7; D not resolved. This CDR3 has 14 residues. Germline CDR1 is SGHTA and CDR2 is FQGNSA. V lost 4 bases to trimming and J lost 2 bases, with 12 bases between them. DNA of the CDR3: TGTGCCAGCAGCTGGGTTGCGCCTGCCTACGAGCAGTACTTC. Its translation is CASSWVAPAYEQYF.

This clonotype occurred many times. The V gene is TRBV2, the J gene TRBJ2-2, with D unresolved. CDR1 is SNHLY, CDR2 FYNNEI, per germline. The V gene lost 4 bases and the J gene lost 3 bases, with 6 bases spanning the gap. The CDR3 sequence is 13 residues long. CDR3 in DNA: TGTGCCAGCAGTGTTTTGTACACCGGGGAGCTGTTTTTT. Translating it yields CASSVLYTGELFF. Drawing the rest from reference TRBV2 and TRBJ2-2, the complete variable domain is EPEVTQTPSHQVTQMGQEVILRCVPISNHLYFYWYRQILGQKVEFLVSFYNNEISEKSEIFDDQFSVERPDGSNFTLKIRSTKLEDSAMYFCASSVLYTGELFFGEGSRLTVL.